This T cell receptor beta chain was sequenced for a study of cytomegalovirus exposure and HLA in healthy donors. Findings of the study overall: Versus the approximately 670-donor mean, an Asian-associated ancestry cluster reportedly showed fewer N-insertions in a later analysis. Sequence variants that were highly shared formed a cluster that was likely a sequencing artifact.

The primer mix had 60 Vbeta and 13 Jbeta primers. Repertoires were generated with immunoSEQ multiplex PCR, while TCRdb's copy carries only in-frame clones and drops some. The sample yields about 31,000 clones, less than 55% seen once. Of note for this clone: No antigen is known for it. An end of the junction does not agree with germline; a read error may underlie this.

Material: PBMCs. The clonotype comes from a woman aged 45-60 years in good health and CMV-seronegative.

The CDR3 spells CASSQGPPWTGEHRGAVF. The CDR3 DNA is TGCGCCAGCAGCCAAGGCCCCCCATGGACAGGAGAACACCGGGGAGCTGTTTTT. The chain uses TRBV4-1 and TRBJ2-2; 7 bases are a match to TRBD1. This CDR3 spans 18 amino acids. The germline V gene encodes CDR1 MGHRA and CDR2 YSYEKL.